This T cell receptor beta chain was recorded in a study of radiotherapy plus CTLA-4 blockade in lung cancer. Study results and limitations: After radiotherapy and ipilimumab, tumor-derived clones expanded in peripheral blood. Reportedly, early blood T cell clone dynamics best predicted response, with interferon-beta.

The method was immunoSEQ multiplex PCR; TCRdb's version includes in-frame clones alone and lacks a portion of them. The top ten clones hold around a sixth of a sample with about 48,000 clones, 75% to 90% of them seen once. A note on this clone: Its antigen remains unknown.

Germline values: CDR1 GTSNPN, CDR2 SVGIG (reference sequence). The CDR3 is 15 residues long. Between the trimmed V and J ends, which lost 1 base and 0 bases, there was a span of 10 bases. Focal radiation and CTLA-4 blockade (ipilimumab) were tested in chemo-refractory metastatic non-small-cell lung cancer patients. This sample comprised peripheral blood, obtained from a patient treated with radiotherapy plus ipilimumab. V usage is TRBV30 and J usage is TRBJ1-3; a possible D gene is TRBD1 (6 bases). The sequence came from a human donor with non-small cell lung cancer that progressed on radiotherapy plus ipilimumab. Some clones in this sample may be carry-over from other donors' samples. In DNA form, the CDR3 reads TGTGCCTGGAGTGGACAGGCCAGCTCTGGAAACACCATATATTTT. It yields the protein CAWSGQASSGNTIYF.